Given below is one TCR beta chain in context. Its antigen remains unidentified. As every portion of the isolated RNA was reverse transcribed, the sequencing read expressed TCRB transcripts. Profiled with immunoSEQ multiplex PCR; TCRdb holds only in-frame clones, not every one. There are 970,000 or so clones in the sample; under 20% occur only once, and around 0.02% lies in the top ten. This record comes from a study of beta chain features in type 1 diabetes. Study results and caveats: The analysis here could not establish whether HLA type shapes TCRB rearrangement. Using cDNA template may skew counts toward highly expressing activated cells. Whatever favoring of shorter templates PCR might show would apply equally to patients and controls. Within the patient group, naive, central memory and Treg TCRB repertoires appeared more similar to each other than within healthy donors.

V lost 1 base, J lost 6 bases, and 10 bases lay in between. Germline V gene lookup returns CDR1 MDHEN and CDR2 SYDVKM. CDR3 length: 13 residues. The chain carries TRBV28 and TRBJ2-7, with unresolved D. Sequenced input: naive CD4+ T cells from blood. The sequence was collected from a woman aged 18-29 years in good health. The chain's CDR3 is CASSLSSSLEQYF. Here the CDR3 DNA reads TGTGCCAGCAGTTTATCCAGCTCTCTCGAGCAGTACTTC.